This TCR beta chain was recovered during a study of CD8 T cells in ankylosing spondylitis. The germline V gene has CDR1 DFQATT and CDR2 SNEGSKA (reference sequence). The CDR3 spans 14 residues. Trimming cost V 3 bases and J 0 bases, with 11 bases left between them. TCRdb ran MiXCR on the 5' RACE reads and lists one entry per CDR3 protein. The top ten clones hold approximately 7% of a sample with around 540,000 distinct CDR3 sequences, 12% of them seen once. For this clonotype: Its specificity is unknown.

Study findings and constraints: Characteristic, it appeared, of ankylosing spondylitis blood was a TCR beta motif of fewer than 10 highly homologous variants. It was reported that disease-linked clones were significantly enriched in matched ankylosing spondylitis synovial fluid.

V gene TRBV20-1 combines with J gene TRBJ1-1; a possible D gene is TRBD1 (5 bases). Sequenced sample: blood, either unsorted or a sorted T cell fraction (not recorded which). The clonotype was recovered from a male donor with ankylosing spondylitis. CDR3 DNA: TGCAGTGCTAGTACCGGGACCGTGAACACTGAAGCTTTCTTT. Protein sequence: CSASTGTVNTEAFF.